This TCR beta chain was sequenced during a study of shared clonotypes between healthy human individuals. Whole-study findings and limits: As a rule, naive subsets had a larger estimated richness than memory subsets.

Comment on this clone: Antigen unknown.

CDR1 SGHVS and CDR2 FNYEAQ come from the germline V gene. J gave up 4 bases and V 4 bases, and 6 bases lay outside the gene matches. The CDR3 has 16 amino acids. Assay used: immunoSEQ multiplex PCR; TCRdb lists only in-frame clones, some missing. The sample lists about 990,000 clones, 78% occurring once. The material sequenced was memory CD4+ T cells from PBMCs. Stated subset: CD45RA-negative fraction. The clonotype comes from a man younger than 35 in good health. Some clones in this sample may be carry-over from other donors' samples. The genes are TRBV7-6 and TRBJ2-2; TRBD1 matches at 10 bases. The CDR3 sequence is CASSSTGQGITGELFF. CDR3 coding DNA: TGTGCCAGCAGCTCCACGGGACAGGGGATCACCGGGGAGCTGTTTTTT.